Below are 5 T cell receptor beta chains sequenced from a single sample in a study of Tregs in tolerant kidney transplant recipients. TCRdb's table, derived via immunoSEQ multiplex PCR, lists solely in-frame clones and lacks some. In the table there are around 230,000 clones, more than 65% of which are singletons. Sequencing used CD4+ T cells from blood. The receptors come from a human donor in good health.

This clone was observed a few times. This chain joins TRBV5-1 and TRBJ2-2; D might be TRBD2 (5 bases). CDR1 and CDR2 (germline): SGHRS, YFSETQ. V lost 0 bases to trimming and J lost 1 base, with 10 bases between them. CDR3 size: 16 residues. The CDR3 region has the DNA TGCGCCAGCAGCTTGGACGGGATGGGGAACACCGGGGAGCTGTTTTTT. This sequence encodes CASSLDGMGNTGELFF.

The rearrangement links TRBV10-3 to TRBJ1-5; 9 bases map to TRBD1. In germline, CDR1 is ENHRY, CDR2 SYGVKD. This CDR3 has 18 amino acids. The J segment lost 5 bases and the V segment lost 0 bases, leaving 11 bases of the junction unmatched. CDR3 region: CAISESKTGQGTDQPQHF. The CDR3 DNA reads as TGTGCCATCAGTGAGTCGAAAACGGGACAGGGAACGGATCAGCCCCAGCATTTT.

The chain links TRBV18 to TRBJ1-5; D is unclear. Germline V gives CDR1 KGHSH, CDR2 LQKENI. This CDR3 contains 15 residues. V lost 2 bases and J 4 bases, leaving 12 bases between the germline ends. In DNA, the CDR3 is TGTGCCAGCTCACCAAGAAGGCTGGAAAATCAGCCCCAGCATTTT. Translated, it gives CASSPRRLENQPQHF. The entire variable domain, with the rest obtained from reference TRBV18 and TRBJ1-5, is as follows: NAGVMQNPRHLVRRRGQEARLRCSPMKGHSHVYWYRQLPEEGLKFMVYLQKENIIDESGMPKERFSAEFPKEGPSILRIQQVVRGDSAAYFCASSPRRLENQPQHFGDGTRLSIL.

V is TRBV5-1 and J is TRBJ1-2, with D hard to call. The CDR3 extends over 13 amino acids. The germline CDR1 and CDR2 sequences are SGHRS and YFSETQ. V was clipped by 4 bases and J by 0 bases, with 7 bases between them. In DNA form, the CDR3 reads TGCGCCAGCAGCGAACAGACTAACTATGGCTACACCTTC. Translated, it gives CASSEQTNYGYTF.

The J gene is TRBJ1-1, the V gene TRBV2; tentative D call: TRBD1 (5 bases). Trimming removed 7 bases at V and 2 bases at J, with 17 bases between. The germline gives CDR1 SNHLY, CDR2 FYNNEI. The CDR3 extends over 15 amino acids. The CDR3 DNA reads TGTGCCAGCATAAGACAGCCGACGGCCAACACTGAAGCTTTCTTT. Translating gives CASIRQPTANTEAFF.